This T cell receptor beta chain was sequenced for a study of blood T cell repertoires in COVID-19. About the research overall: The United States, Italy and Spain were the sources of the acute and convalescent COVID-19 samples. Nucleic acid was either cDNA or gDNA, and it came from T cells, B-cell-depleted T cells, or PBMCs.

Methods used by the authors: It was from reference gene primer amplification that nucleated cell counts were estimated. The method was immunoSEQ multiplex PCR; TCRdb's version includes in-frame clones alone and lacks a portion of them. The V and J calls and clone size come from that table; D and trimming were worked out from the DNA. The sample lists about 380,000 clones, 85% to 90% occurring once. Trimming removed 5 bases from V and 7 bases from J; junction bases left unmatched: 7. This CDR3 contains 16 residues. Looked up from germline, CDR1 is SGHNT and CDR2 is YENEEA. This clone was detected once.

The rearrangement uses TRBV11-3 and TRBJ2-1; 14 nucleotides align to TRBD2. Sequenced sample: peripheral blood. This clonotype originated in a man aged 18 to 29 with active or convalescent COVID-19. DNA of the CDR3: TGTGCCAGCAGCCCCGGGACTAGCGGGAGTCCGAATGAGCAGTTCTTC. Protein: CASSPGTSGSPNEQFF.